This T cell receptor beta chain is from a study of vaccination effects on CD4 cells after COVID-19. On this clone itself: What it recognizes is unknown.

Sequencing was preceded by expansion of antigen-specific CD4+ T cells with viral peptide pools in the ViraFEST assay. At the end of approximately 10 days of culture, CD4+ T cells were isolated. All vaccine recipients tested negative for nucleocapsid antibodies and had never contracted SARS-CoV-2 infection. Cultures of about 2 million PBMC per well contained approximately 10 IU/ml IL-2 plus 10 ug/ml peptides. V lost 1 base and J lost 4; bases outside the gene matches: 9. The CDR3 has 16 amino acids. From germline, CDR1 is MGHDK and CDR2 SYGVNS. Data came from immunoSEQ multiplex PCR; TCRdb stores just in-frame clones and leaves some out. Of approximately 70,000 clones listed, about four fifths are singletons.

The sample consisted of CD4+ T cells from PBMCs cultured with HCoV-NL63 spike peptides, taken before COVID-19 vaccination. The chain couples TRBV25-1 to TRBJ1-2; the match to TRBD1 covers 7 bases. The receptor comes from a human donor who received a COVID-19 vaccine. The CDR3 nucleotides read TGTGCCAGCAGTGAATCCGGGGACAGTACCTTCTATGGCTACACCTTC. It codes for CASSESGDSTFYGYTF.